The following is a T cell receptor (beta chain) sequence with its context. This entry is derived from a study of lymphopenia after photon versus proton radiotherapy. The germline V gene has CDR1 LGHNA and CDR2 YNFKEQ. The V end lost 1 base, the J end lost 3 bases, and 8 bases lay between the germline ends. The CDR3 has 14 residues. Only in-frame clones appear in the TCRdb table, and some are missing; sequencing was by immunoSEQ multiplex PCR. The sample yields some 31,000 clones, over 75% seen once. Sample: peripheral blood, taken from a patient treated with proton-based radiotherapy. The V and J genes are TRBV4-2 and TRBJ2-3; the D gene is possibly TRBD2 (6 bases). The receptor comes from a woman in her 70s with pancreatic cancer. CDR3 sequence: CASSQASETDTQYF. The CDR3 nucleotides are TGTGCCAGCAGCCAAGCTAGCGAAACAGATACGCAGTATTTT.